These 19 T cell receptor beta chains share one sample of origin, sequenced in a study of T-cell memory formation after mild COVID-19. From the 5' RACE reads, TCRdb called clonotypes with MiXCR, one entry per CDR3 protein. The data show some 150,000 distinct CDR3 sequences, roughly 24% seen once. Sequencing input: PBMCs or a T cell subset sorted from them (not recorded which). The receptors were gathered from an adult woman who had mild COVID-19 (a few samples of this study predate the infection). Cell type and time point are not known.

V is TRBV27 and J is TRBJ1-2; no definite D call. The V end lost 3 bases, the J end lost 2 bases, and 7 bases lay between the germline ends. Germline V CDR1 and CDR2: MNHEY, SMNVEV (reference sequence). The CDR3 has 13 amino acids. DNA of the CDR3: TGTGCCAGCAGTTTCGGTCCCAACTATGGCTACACCTTC. This gives the protein CASSFGPNYGYTF.

Of note for this clonotype: A read error may account for a junction end that differs from germline. The V and J genes are TRBV29-1 and TRBJ2-5; tentatively, D is TRBD1 (6 bases). The CDR3 runs to 13 residues. Germline loops: CDR1 SQVTM, CDR2 ANQGSEA. The DNA of the CDR3 is TGCAGCGTTGAACTGGGGGCTCAAGGGACCCAGTACTTC. Its protein is CSVELGAQGTQYF.

The chain carries TRBV4-3 and TRBJ2-7, with 8 bases matching TRBD1. With V trimmed by 2 bases and J by 5 bases, 5 bases remained unmatched. Germline CDR1 is LGHNA and CDR2 is YSLEER. The CDR3 length is 14 residues. DNA of the CDR3: TGCGCCAGCAGCCAAAATTCGGACAGGGACGAGCAGTACTTC. Translated: CASSQNSDRDEQYF.

The rearrangement uses TRBV20-1 and TRBJ2-3; D possibly corresponds to TRBD2 (6 bases). CDR3 length: 15 amino acids. The germline gives CDR1 DFQATT, CDR2 SNEGSKA (reference sequence). Trimming removed 0 bases from V and 6 bases from J, with 16 bases in between. The CDR3, as DNA: TGCAGTGCTAGAGATCTCGGGAGTCGGGGGGATACGCAGTATTTT. Translation gives CSARDLGSRGDTQYF.

The chain links TRBV4-1 to TRBJ1-1; D remains ambiguous. Trimming removed 0 bases from V and 10 bases from J, with 9 bases in between. The CDR3 is 12 residues long. Germline CDR1 reads MGHRA; CDR2 reads YSYEKL. The CDR3 protein is CASSQDFSGAFF. The CDR3 coding sequence is TGCGCCAGCAGCCAAGATTTTTCGGGAGCTTTCTTT.

This clonotype was detected a few times. The genes are TRBV7-9 and TRBJ1-4; D unclear. The CDR3 runs 14 residues. CDR1 and CDR2 (germline): SEHNR, FQNEAQ (reference sequence). Trimming stripped 3 bases from V and 0 bases from J, with 5 bases between. The CDR3 DNA reads TGTGCCAGCAGCTTCGGGCCAACTAATGAAAAACTGTTTTTT. It codes for CASSFGPTNEKLFF. The whole variable domain, filled in from reference TRBV7-9 and TRBJ1-4, reads DTGVSQNPRHKITKRGQNVTFRCDPISEHNRLYWYRQTLGQGPEFLTYFQNEAQLEKSRLLSDRFSAERPKGSFSTLEIQRTEQGDSAMYLCASSFGPTNEKLFFGSGTQLSVL.

This clonotype has a handful of counts. The rearrangement links TRBV29-1 to TRBJ1-2; 7 positions agree with TRBD1. The germline CDR1 and CDR2 sequences are SQVTM and ANQGSEA. The CDR3 covers 13 residues. V lost 4 bases to trimming and J lost 8 bases; unmatched junction nucleotides: 10. The CDR3 coding sequence is TGCAGCGTTGTTTCCGGGACAGTTGAGGGCTACACCTTC. Its translation: CSVVSGTVEGYTF. Full variable domain (rest looked up from reference TRBV29-1 and TRBJ1-2): SAVISQKPSRDICQRGTSLTIQCQVDSQVTMMFWYRQQPGQSLTLIATANQGSEATYESGFVIDKFPISRPNLTFSTLTVSNMSPEDSSIYLCSVVSGTVEGYTFGSGTRLTVV.

A few counts support this clonotype. This chain uses TRBV21-1 with TRBJ2-7; TRBD1 was called by the table and not checked on the DNA. TRBV21-1 is marked as a pseudogene. This CDR3 spans 15 amino acids. The CDR3 loop reads CASTGGDNRPYEQYF. The CDR3 DNA reads TGTGCCAGCACCGGGGGGGACAACCGACCCTACGAGCAGTACTTC.

The V call is TRBV7-9, the J call TRBJ1-2; perhaps TRBD1 as D (5 bases). The V and J ends lost 5 bases and 5 bases respectively, with 15 bases between them. Germline CDR1 reads SEHNR; CDR2 reads FQNEAQ (reference sequence). This CDR3 region has 14 residues. The CDR3 reads CASSPGPAAYGYTF. Written as DNA, the CDR3 is TGTGCCAGCAGCCCGGGGCCGGCCGCTTATGGCTACACCTTC.

This chain uses TRBV27 with TRBJ1-3; D is undetermined. This CDR3 has 13 residues. The germline CDR1 and CDR2 sequences are MNHEY and SMNVEV (reference sequence). Trimming removed 3 bases at V and 3 bases at J, with 6 bases between. CDR3 nucleotide sequence: TGTGCCAGCAGTTTGGGATATGGAAACACCATATATTTT. This encodes CASSLGYGNTIYF.

The gene calls are TRBV2 and TRBJ2-7; D may be TRBD2 (6 bases). Deletions cut 4 bases from V and 2 bases from J, with 27 bases between. The CDR3 has 19 amino acids. CDR1 SNHLY and CDR2 FYNNEI come from the germline V gene. The CDR3 DNA follows: TGTGCCAGCAGTGGGTCGAGAGGGACGCGCGGGGTTAGTACCTACGAGCAGTACTTC. It is translated as CASSGSRGTRGVSTYEQYF.

The V and J genes are TRBV7-8 and TRBJ1-1; D may be TRBD1 (5 bases). This CDR3 has 13 residues. Germline loops: CDR1 SGHVS, CDR2 FQNEAQ. V was pared by 8 bases and J by 3 bases, with 13 bases between. This CDR3 reads CASRGELYTEAFF. CDR3 in DNA: TGTGCCAGCCGGGGGGAGCTATACACTGAAGCTTTCTTT.

This clonotype has more than one count but fewer than ten. The chain joins TRBV7-9 to TRBJ2-7; D is unresolved. The CDR3 loop spans 13 amino acids. CDR1 and CDR2 (germline): SEHNR, FQNEAQ (reference sequence). Between the trimmed V and J ends, which lost 5 bases and 2 bases, there was a span of 10 bases. CDR3 sequence (DNA): TGTGCCAGCAGCAGAAACCTCCCCTACGAGCAGTACTTC. Translated: CASSRNLPYEQYF.

The chain recombines TRBV7-9 with TRBJ2-3; TRBD1 or TRBD2 may be the D gene (5 bases each). From germline, CDR1 is SEHNR and CDR2 FQNEAQ (reference sequence). With 2 bases removed from V and 5 bases from J, the gap between germline ends came to 14 bases. This CDR3 region has 15 residues. The CDR3, as DNA: TGTGCCAGCAGCTTATCCAGGGACGCCAAAGATACGCAGTATTTT. Translated: CASSLSRDAKDTQYF.

This chain connects TRBV20-1 to TRBJ2-1; D unclear. Looked up from germline, CDR1 is DFQATT and CDR2 is SNEGSKA (reference sequence). V was cut by 0 bases and J by 2 bases, with 11 bases left in between. This CDR3 is 15 amino acids long. CDR3 protein: CSARDMGVTYNEQFF. The CDR3 coding sequence is TGCAGTGCTAGAGATATGGGCGTAACCTACAATGAGCAGTTCTTC.

The sample holds many counts of this clonotype. The J gene is TRBJ2-3, the V gene TRBV6-5, with 11 bases that match TRBD2. Germline CDR1 is MNHEY and CDR2 is SVGAGI. The CDR3 runs to 16 residues. J lost 5 bases, V lost 2 bases, and 6 bases had no gene match. For the CDR3, the DNA is TGTGCCAGCAGTTACGCCCCTAGCGGGAGGAGAGATACGCAGTATTTT. It is translated as CASSYAPSGRRDTQYF.

The table lists this clonotype with a few counts. V gene TRBV6-2 or TRBV6-3 combines with J gene TRBJ1-4; a possible D gene is TRBD1 (6 bases). The CDR3 sequence is 13 residues long. Trimming cost V 7 bases and J 6 bases, with 12 bases left between them. In germline, CDR1 is MNHEY, CDR2 SVGEGT. The CDR3 spells CASIAEGDEKLFF. The CDR3 DNA reads TGTGCCAGCATCGCTGAGGGGGATGAAAAACTGTTTTTT.

The V and J genes are TRBV5-1 and TRBJ2-1; the D gene is possibly TRBD2 (6 bases). This CDR3 has 15 amino acids. V shed 3 bases and J shed 7 bases, with 17 bases lying between them. Germline CDR1 and CDR2: SGHRS and YFSETQ. CDR3: CASSSGLFTRNEQFF. DNA of the CDR3: TGCGCCAGCAGCTCGGGACTCTTCACGAGGAATGAGCAGTTCTTC.

Only a few counts were recorded for this clonotype. The chain recombines TRBV6-4 with TRBJ2-1; the D gene is possibly TRBD1 (6 bases). V lost 2 bases, J lost 8 bases, and 16 bases lay in between. The CDR3 sequence is 15 residues long. Looked up from germline, CDR1 is MRHNA and CDR2 is SNTAGT. CDR3 loop: CASSDGGSTVHEQFF. Here the CDR3 DNA reads TGTGCCAGCAGTGACGGGGGCTCAACGGTTCATGAGCAGTTCTTC.